This TCR beta chain was obtained from a study of CD8+ T cells in alopecia areata. Study summary: Among treated patients, oral tofacitinib was administered at 5 to 10 mg twice daily.

Investigators isolated RNA and reverse transcribed it into cDNA to act as the sequencing template. The protocol was immunoSEQ multiplex PCR, while the TCRdb copy is restricted to in-frame clones and leaves out a portion. This table holds about 150,000 clones, nearly 55% found once. The germline V gene encodes CDR1 MNHEY and CDR2 SMNVEV (reference sequence). Trimming at V came to 3 bases and at J to 6 bases, leaving 4 bases not matched to a gene. The CDR3 sequence is 14 residues long. The treatment was: oral pan-JAK inhibitor, 5-10 mg twice daily. The chain joins TRBV27 to TRBJ2-1; 8 bases agree with TRBD2. Source: CD8+ T cells sorted from blood, taken at week 4, from a patient treated with tofacitinib. The TCR sequence derives from a human donor with alopecia areata. Here the CDR3 reads CASSLLAGRNEQFF. Written as DNA, the CDR3 is TGTGCCAGCAGTTTGCTAGCGGGTCGCAATGAGCAGTTCTTC.